These 3 T cell receptor beta chains originate from one sample sequenced in a study of cytomegalovirus exposure and HLA in healthy donors. Clones were read by immunoSEQ multiplex PCR, and TCRdb kept only the in-frame ones, dropping some. The sample shows more than 150,000 clones, more than 70% of them seen only once. The sample was PBMCs. These TCRs come from a man between 18 and 35 years old in good health and CMV-seronegative.

A single count supports this clone. The V call is TRBV6-5, the J call TRBJ2-3, with no clear D. The germline V and J ends were trimmed by 2 bases and 2 bases, with 11 bases remaining between them. Germline values: CDR1 MNHEY, CDR2 SVGAGI. This CDR3 has 15 amino acids. CDR3 residues: CASSYIDSHTDTQYF. The CDR3 bases are TGTGCCAGCAGTTACATCGACTCCCACACAGATACGCAGTATTTT.

The chain has TRBV5-1 and TRBJ1-1; TRBD1 is a possible D gene (5 bases). Between the trimmed V and J ends, which lost 4 bases and 3 bases, there was a span of 13 bases. The CDR3 is made up of 14 amino acids. The germline V gene has CDR1 SGHRS and CDR2 YFSETQ. The CDR3 DNA reads as TGCGCCAGCAGCATAAGGGGAGGGGACACTGAAGCTTTCTTT. Its protein product is CASSIRGGDTEAFF.

This chain joins TRBV2 and TRBJ1-2, with D tentatively TRBD1 (6 bases). This CDR3 region has 14 residues. CDR1 is SNHLY, CDR2 FYNNEI, per germline. The germline V and J ends were trimmed by 9 bases and 8 bases, with 22 bases remaining between them. The CDR3 DNA is TGTGCCAGTAACTCAAAACAGGGCGGTGAGGGCTACACCTTC. Translation: CASNSKQGGEGYTF. The complete variable domain, with remaining parts taken from reference TRBV2 and TRBJ1-2, reads EPEVTQTPSHQVTQMGQEVILRCVPISNHLYFYWYRQILGQKVEFLVSFYNNEISEKSEIFDDQFSVERPDGSNFTLKIRSTKLEDSAMYFCASNSKQGGEGYTFGSGTRLTVV.